This T cell receptor beta chain came from a study of neoadjuvant anti-PD-1 for oral cavity cancer. Profiled with immunoSEQ multiplex PCR; TCRdb holds only in-frame clones, not every one. The sample contains some 9,500 clones, around 68% of which appear only once. The V gene end was trimmed by 4 bases and the J gene end by 10 bases; junction bases not matched to a gene: 5. The CDR3 is made up of 14 amino acids. Germline loops: CDR1 LGHNA, CDR2 YNFKEQ. Specified time point: after neoadjuvant nivolumab, at surgical resection. These oral cavity squamous cell carcinomas were HPV-negative and locally advanced.

The sequencing here drew on PBMCs, taken after nivolumab (anti-PD-1) treatment. This clonotype was obtained from a person between 35 and 79 years old with oral cavity squamous cell carcinoma. The V and J genes are TRBV4-2 and TRBJ1-6; 9 positions agree with TRBD1. The CDR3 nucleotides are TGTGCCAGCAGCCCCGGGACAGGGAAATCACCCCTCCACTTT. Residues: CASSPGTGKSPLHF.